This T cell receptor beta chain derives from a study of blood T cell repertoires in COVID-19. In the study overall: COVID-19 samples from acute and convalescent phases originated in the United States, Italy and Spain.

Recovered status applied to Cohort 3 donors who had two consecutive negative PCRs. It also applied to those with clearance or with symptom resolution. The length of the CDR3 is 14 residues. Deletions cut 3 bases from V and 4 bases from J, with 11 bases between. Per germline, CDR1 MNHEY and CDR2 SMNVEV (reference sequence). Authors' data handling: Amplification of reference gene primers provided the estimated nucleated cell counts. Profiled with immunoSEQ multiplex PCR; TCRdb holds only in-frame clones, not every one. V and J calls and clone size are given by that table; D and trimming were obtained from the DNA. The sample contains over 250,000 clones, about 85% of which appear only once.

The sequence derives from a woman aged 50 to 60 who had recovered from COVID-19. The sequenced sample consisted of PBMCs or T cells enriched from blood (not recorded which). The chain joins TRBV27 to TRBJ2-3; a possible D gene is TRBD2 (6 bases). The CDR3 bases are TGTGCCAGCAGTTTTGACTCGGGAGCAGATACGCAGTATTTT. Its protein product is CASSFDSGADTQYF.